The clone carrying this T cell receptor beta chain was seen a single time. The data were obtained in a study of T cell changes during pregnancy in multiple sclerosis. Only in-frame clones appear in the TCRdb table, and some are missing; sequencing was by immunoSEQ multiplex PCR. The sample shows about 68,000 clones, about 90% of them seen only once. CDR3 length: 14 amino acids. Germline CDR1 and CDR2: MGHDK and SYGVNS. V shed 1 base and J shed 2 bases, with 9 bases lying between them. The V and J genes are TRBV25-1 and TRBJ2-7; tentatively, D is TRBD1 (6 bases). The sequencing used peripheral blood, collected in the second trimester of pregnancy. The TCR originated in a female donor in good health, enrolled as a control in a pregnancy study. The CDR3 DNA reads as TGTGCCAGCAGTGAATTGGACAGTACCTACGAGCAGTACTTC. This encodes CASSELDSTYEQYF.